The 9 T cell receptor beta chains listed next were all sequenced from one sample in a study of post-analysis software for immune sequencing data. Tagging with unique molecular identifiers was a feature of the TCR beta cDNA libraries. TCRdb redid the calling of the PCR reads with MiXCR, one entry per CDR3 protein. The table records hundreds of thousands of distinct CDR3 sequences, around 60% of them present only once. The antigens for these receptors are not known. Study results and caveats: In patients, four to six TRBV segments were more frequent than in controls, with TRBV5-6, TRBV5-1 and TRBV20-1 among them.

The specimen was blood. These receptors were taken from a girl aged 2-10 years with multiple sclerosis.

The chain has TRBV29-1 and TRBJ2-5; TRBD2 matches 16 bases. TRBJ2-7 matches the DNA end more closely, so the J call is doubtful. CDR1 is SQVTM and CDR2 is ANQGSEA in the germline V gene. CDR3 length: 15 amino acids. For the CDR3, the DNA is TGCAGCGCGGGACTAGCGGGAGGGCCTGGACGCGAGCAGTACTTC. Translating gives CSAGLAGGPGREQYF.

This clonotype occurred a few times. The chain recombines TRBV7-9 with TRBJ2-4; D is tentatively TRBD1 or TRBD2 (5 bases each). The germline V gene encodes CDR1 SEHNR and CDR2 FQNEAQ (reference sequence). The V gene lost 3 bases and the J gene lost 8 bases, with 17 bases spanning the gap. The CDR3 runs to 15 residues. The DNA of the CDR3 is TGTGCCAGCAGCTTTCCGGGACCACCAGGAGACATTCAGTACTTC. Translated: CASSFPGPPGDIQYF.

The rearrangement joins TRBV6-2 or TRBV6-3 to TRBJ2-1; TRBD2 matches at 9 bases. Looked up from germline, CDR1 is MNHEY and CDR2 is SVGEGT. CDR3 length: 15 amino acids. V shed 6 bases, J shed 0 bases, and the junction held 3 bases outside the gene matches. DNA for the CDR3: TGTGCCAGCAGGGCGGGGGGGAGCTCCTACAATGAGCAGTTCTTC. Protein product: CASRAGGSSYNEQFF.

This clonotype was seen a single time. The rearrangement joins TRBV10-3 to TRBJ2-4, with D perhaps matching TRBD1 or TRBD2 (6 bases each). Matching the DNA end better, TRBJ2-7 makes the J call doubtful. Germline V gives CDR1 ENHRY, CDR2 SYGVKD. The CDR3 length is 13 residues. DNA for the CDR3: TGTGCCATCAGTGAACCGGGGGCGGTCGAGCAGTACTTC. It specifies CAISEPGAVEQYF.

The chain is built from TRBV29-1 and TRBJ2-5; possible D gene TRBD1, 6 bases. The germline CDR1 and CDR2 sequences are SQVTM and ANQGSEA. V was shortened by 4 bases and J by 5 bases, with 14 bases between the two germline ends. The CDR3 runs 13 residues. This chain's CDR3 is CSVVASGEETQYF. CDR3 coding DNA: TGCAGCGTTGTCGCCTCAGGGGAGGAGACCCAGTACTTC.

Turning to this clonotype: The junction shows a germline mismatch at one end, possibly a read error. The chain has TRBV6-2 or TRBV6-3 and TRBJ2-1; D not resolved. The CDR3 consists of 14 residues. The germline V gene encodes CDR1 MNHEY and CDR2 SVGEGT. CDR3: CATSFVGSYNEQFF. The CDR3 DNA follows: TGTGCCACCAGTTTTGTGGGCTCCTACAATGAGCAGTTCTTC.

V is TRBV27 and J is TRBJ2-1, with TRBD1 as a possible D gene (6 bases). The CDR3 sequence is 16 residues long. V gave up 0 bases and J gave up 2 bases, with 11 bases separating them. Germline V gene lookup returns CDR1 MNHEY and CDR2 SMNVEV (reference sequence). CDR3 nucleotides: TGTGCCAGCAGTTTATCAGCAGGGGATACCTACAATGAGCAGTTCTTC. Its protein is CASSLSAGDTYNEQFF.

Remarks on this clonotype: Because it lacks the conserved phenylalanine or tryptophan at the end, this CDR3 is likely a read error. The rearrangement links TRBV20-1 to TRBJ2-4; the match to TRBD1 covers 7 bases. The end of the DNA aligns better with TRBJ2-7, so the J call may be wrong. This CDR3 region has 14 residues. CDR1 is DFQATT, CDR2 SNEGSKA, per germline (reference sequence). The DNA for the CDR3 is TGCAGTGCGCAATCCGGGACAGTATACTACGAGCAGTACTAC. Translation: CSAQSGTVYYEQYY.

The CDR3 is CASSQELPGRRETQYF. The CDR3 nucleotides are TGCGCCAGCAGCCAAGAATTGCCGGGGAGAAGGGAGACCCAGTACTTC. The chain combines TRBV4-1 with TRBJ2-5, with D possibly being TRBD2 (5 bases). The CDR3 runs 16 residues. CDR1 and CDR2 (germline): MGHRA, YSYEKL. V lost 0 bases to trimming and J lost 5 bases, with 16 bases between them.